Reported below is one T cell receptor beta chain. From germline, CDR1 is MNHNS and CDR2 SASEGT. The V end was cut by 2 bases, the J end by 6 bases, with 14 bases between. The CDR3 has 15 amino acids. These data originate in a study of blood T cell repertoires in COVID-19. Per the original methods: Reference gene primer amplification in the assay estimated nucleated cell counts. Clones were sequenced by immunoSEQ multiplex PCR, and TCRdb holds only the in-frame ones, with some missing. V and J calls plus clone size are reproduced from that table; the DNA served to infer D and trimming. The sample contains about 220,000 clones, more than 70% of which appear only once.

The V call is TRBV6-1, the J call TRBJ1-5; D call uncertain. The clonotype originates from a woman aged 50 to 65 with acute or convalescent COVID-19. Sequenced material: peripheral blood. The CDR3 DNA reads TGTGCCAGCAGTGAACCGACAAGGCTCCCTCAGCCCCAGCATTTT. Its protein product is CASSEPTRLPQPQHF.